The 6 T cell receptor beta chains below all came from one sample that was sequenced in a study of blood T cell repertoires in COVID-19. Repertoires were generated with immunoSEQ multiplex PCR, while TCRdb's copy carries only in-frame clones and drops some. The data contain 110,000 to 150,000 clones, about four fifths of them singletons. Specimen: peripheral blood. Source of these receptors: a man aged 65-85 years who had recovered from COVID-19.

The CDR3 here is CASSLGTSVETQYF. DNA for the CDR3: TGCGCCAGCAGCCTGGGGACTAGCGTGGAGACCCAGTACTTC. This rearrangement joins TRBV4-1 to TRBJ2-5; 10 bases agree with TRBD2. The length of the CDR3 is 14 residues. Germline V gene lookup returns CDR1 MGHRA and CDR2 YSYEKL. With 4 bases clipped from V and 5 bases from J, the junction kept 4 bases outside the gene matches.

The chain has TRBV7-6 and TRBJ2-7; D is perhaps TRBD1 (5 bases). Germline-derived CDR1 and CDR2 are SGHVS and FNYEAQ. V lost 4 bases and J lost 0, with 16 bases in between. The CDR3 runs 16 residues. CDR3 in amino acids: CASSSLSGPLSYEQYF. The CDR3 coding sequence is TGTGCCAGCAGCTCCCTTTCAGGGCCCCTCTCCTACGAGCAGTACTTC.

V and J are TRBV30 and TRBJ2-6; 7 nucleotides agree with TRBD1. Germline loops: CDR1 GTSNPN, CDR2 SVGIG (reference sequence). With V trimmed by 2 bases and J by 0 bases, 1 base remained unmatched. There are 15 residues in the CDR3. The DNA for the CDR3 is TGTGCCTGGAGTAGGGGGCTCTCTGGGGCCAACGTCCTGACTTTC. It specifies CAWSRGLSGANVLTF.

This clone was detected a few times. This chain joins TRBV5-6 and TRBJ2-7, with TRBD2 as a possible D gene (6 bases). Trimming took 4 bases from V and 9 from J, leaving 11 bases between them. The CDR3 has 11 residues. CDR1 SGHDT and CDR2 YYEEEE come from the germline V gene. The CDR3 DNA reads as TGTGCCAGCAGCAGGGACTCTTCGCAGTACTTC. Its translation: CASSRDSSQYF.

The chain carries TRBV14 and TRBJ2-3; 10 bases match TRBD2. The ends lost 2 bases at V and 5 bases at J; junction bases unmatched: 7. Looked up from germline, CDR1 is SGHDN and CDR2 is FVKESK. The CDR3 totals 16 residues. The CDR3 nucleotides read TGTGCCAGCAGCCAAACCCTAGCGGGAGTCTTAGATACGCAGTATTTT. Protein product: CASSQTLAGVLDTQYF.

This sequence joins TRBV10-2 and TRBJ1-5, with a possible D match to TRBD1 (6 bases). Trimming took 3 bases from V and 5 from J, leaving 14 bases between them. Germline V lookup: CDR1 WSHSY, CDR2 SAAADI. The CDR3 runs to 15 residues. Here the CDR3 reads CASSDTGNIDQPQHF. CDR3 in DNA: TGCGCCAGCAGTGATACAGGGAATATCGATCAGCCCCAGCATTTT.